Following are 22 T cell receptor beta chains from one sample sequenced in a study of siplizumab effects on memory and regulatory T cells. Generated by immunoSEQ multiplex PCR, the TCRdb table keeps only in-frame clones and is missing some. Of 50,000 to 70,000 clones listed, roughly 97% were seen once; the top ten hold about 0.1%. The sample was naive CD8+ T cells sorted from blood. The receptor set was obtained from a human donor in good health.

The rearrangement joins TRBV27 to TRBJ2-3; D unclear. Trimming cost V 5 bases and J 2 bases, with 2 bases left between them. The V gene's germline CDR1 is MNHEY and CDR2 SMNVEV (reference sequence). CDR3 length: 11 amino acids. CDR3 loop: CASSNTDTQYF. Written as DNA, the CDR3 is TGTGCCAGCAGTAACACAGATACGCAGTATTTT.

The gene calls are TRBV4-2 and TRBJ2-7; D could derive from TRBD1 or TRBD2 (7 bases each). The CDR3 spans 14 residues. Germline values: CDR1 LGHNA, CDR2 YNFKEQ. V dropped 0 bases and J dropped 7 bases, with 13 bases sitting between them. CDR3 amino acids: CASSQDRQGGEQYF. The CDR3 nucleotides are TGTGCCAGCAGCCAAGATCGGCAGGGGGGGGAGCAGTACTTC.

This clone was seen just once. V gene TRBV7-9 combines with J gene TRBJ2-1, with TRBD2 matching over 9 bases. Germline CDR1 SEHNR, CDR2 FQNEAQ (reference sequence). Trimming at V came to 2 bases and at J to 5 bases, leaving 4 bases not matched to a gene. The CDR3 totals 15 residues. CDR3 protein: CASSLTAGGDNEQFF. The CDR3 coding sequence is TGTGCCAGCAGCTTAACAGCGGGGGGTGACAATGAGCAGTTCTTC.

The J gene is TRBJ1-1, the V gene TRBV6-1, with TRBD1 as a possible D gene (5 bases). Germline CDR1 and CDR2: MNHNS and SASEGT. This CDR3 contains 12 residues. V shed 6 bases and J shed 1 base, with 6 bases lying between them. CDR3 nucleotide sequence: TGTGCCAGCAGGGGGCCGAACACTGAAGCTTTCTTT. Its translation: CASRGPNTEAFF.

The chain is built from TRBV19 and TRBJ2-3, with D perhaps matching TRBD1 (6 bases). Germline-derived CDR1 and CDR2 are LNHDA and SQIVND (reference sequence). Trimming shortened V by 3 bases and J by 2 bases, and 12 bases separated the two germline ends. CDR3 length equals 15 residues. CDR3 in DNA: TGTGCCAGTAGTATTCCGGGACACCTCACAGATACGCAGTATTTT. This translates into CASSIPGHLTDTQYF. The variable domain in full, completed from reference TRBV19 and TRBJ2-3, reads DGGITQSPKYLFRKEGQNVTLSCEQNLNHDAMYWYRQDPGQGLRLIYYSQIVNDFQKGDIAEGYSVSREKKESFPLTVTSAQKNPTAFYLCASSIPGHLTDTQYFGPGTRLTVL.

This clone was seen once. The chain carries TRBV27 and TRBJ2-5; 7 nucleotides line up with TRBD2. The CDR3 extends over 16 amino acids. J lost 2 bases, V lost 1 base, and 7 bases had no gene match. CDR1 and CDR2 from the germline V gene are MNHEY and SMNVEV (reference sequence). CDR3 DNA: TGTGCCAGCAGTTTATTGGGCGGGGAGGGTCAAGAGACCCAGTACTTC. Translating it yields CASSLLGGEGQETQYF.

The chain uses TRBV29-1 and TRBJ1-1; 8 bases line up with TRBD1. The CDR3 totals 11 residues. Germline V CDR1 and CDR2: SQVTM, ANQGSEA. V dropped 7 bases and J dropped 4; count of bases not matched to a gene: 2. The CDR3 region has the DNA TGCAGCGCTACAGGGGGCACTGAAGCTTTCTTT. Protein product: CSATGGTEAFF.

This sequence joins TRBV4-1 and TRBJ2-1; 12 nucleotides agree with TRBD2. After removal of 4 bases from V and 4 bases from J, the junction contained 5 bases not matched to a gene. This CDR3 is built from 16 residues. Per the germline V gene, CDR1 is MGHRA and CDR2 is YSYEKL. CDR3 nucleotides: TGCGCCAGCAGCCGAAGACTAGCGGGGGTTTACAATGAGCAGTTCTTC. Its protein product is CASSRRLAGVYNEQFF.

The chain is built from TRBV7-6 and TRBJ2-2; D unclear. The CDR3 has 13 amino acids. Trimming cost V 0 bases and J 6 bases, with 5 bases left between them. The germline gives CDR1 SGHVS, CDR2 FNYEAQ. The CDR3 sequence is CASSLAGSGELFF. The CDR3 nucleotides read TGTGCCAGCAGCTTAGCCGGGTCCGGGGAGCTGTTTTTT.

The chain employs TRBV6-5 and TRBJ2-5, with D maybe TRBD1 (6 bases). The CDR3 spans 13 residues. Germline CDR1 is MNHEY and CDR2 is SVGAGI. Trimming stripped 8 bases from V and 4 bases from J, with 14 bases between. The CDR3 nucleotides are TGTGCCAGCGGAGATACAGGGTCAGAGACCCAGTACTTC. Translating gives CASGDTGSETQYF.

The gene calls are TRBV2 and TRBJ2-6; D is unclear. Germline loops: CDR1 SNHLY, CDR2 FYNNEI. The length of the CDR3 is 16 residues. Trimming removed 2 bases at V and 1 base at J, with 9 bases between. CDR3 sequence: CASSEPIRSGANVLTF. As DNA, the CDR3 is TGTGCCAGCAGTGAACCTATCCGGTCTGGGGCCAACGTCCTGACTTTC.

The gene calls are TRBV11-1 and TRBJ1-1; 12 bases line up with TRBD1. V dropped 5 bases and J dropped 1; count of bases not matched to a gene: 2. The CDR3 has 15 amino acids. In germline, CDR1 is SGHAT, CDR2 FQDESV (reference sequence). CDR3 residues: CASSPGQGANTEAFF. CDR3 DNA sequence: TGTGCCAGCAGCCCGGGACAGGGGGCGAACACTGAAGCTTTCTTT. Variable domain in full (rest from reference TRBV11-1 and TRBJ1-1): EAEVAQSPRYKITEKSQAVAFWCDPISGHATLYWYRQILGQGPELLVQFQDESVVDDSQLPKDRFSAERLKGVDSTLKIQPAELGDSAMYLCASSPGQGANTEAFFGQGTRLTVV.

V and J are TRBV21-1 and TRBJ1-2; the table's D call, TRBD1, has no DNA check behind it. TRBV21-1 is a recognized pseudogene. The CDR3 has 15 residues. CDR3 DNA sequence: TGTGCCAGCAGCAGCGAGAAGGGACAGAGCTATGGCTACACCTTC. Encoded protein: CASSSEKGQSYGYTF.

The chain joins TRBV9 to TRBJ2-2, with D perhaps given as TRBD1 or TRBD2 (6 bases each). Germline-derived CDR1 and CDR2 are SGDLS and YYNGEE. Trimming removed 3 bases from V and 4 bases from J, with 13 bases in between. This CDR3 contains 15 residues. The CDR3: CASSDGGGGTGELFF. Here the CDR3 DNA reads TGTGCCAGCAGCGACGGGGGCGGTGGCACCGGGGAGCTGTTTTTT.

Here the CDR3 DNA reads TGTGCCAGCAGCTGGACGCCTAGCACAGATACGCAGTATTTT. This codes for CASSWTPSTDTQYF. The chain has TRBV14 and TRBJ2-3, with D unresolved. V was pared by 5 bases and J by 0 bases, with 9 bases between. CDR3 length: 14 amino acids. Germline assignment: CDR1 SGHDN and CDR2 FVKESK.

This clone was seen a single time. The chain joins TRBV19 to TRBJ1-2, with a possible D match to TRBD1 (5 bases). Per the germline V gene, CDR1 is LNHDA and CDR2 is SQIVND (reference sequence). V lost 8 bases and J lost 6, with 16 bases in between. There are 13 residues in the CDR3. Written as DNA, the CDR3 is TGTGCCAGTGACCCGACCGGGGGGAATGGCTACACCTTC. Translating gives CASDPTGGNGYTF.

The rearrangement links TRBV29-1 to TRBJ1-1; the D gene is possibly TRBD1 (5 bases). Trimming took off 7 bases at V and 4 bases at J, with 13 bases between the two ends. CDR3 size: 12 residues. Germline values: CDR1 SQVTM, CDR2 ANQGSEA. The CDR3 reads CSGLGETTEAFF. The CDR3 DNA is TGCAGCGGTCTAGGGGAGACCACTGAAGCTTTCTTT.

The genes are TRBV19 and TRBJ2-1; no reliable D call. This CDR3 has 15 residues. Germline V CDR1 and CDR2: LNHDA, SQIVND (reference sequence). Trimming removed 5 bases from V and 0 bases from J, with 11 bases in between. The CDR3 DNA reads TGTGCCAGTAGTTGGGGATCAAGCTCCTACAATGAGCAGTTCTTC. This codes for CASSWGSSSYNEQFF.

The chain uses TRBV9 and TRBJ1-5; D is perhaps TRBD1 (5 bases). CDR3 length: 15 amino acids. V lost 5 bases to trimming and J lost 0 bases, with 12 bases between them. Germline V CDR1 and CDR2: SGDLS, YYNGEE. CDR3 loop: CASSQGDYSNQPQHF. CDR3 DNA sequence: TGTGCCAGCAGTCAGGGCGACTATAGCAATCAGCCCCAGCATTTT. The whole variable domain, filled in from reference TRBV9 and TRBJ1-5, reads DSGVTQTPKHLITATGQRVTLRCSPRSGDLSVYWYQQSLDQGLQFLIQYYNGEERAKGNILERFSAQQFPDLHSELNLSSLELGDSALYFCASSQGDYSNQPQHFGDGTRLSIL.

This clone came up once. CDR3 loop: CASSFHRDTTYEQYF. The CDR3 DNA sequence: TGTGCCAGCAGCTTCCACCGGGACACTACCTACGAGCAGTACTTC. The V gene is TRBV5-4, the J gene TRBJ2-7, with TRBD1 as a possible D gene (6 bases). In germline, CDR1 is SGHNT, CDR2 YYREEE (reference sequence). The CDR3 loop spans 15 amino acids. V was trimmed by 2 bases and J by 2 bases, leaving 14 bases between them.

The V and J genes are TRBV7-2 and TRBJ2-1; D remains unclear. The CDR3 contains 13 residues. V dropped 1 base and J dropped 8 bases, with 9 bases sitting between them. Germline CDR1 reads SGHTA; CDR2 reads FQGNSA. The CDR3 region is CASSLGGSDEQFF. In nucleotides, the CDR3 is TGTGCCAGCAGCTTAGGTGGCTCAGATGAGCAGTTCTTC.

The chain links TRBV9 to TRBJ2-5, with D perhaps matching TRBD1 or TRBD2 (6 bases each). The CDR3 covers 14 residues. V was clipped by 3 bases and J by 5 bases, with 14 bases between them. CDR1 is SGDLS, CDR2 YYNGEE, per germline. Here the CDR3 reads CASSGGGTGETQYF. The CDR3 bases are TGTGCCAGCAGCGGAGGGGGGACGGGGGAGACCCAGTACTTC.